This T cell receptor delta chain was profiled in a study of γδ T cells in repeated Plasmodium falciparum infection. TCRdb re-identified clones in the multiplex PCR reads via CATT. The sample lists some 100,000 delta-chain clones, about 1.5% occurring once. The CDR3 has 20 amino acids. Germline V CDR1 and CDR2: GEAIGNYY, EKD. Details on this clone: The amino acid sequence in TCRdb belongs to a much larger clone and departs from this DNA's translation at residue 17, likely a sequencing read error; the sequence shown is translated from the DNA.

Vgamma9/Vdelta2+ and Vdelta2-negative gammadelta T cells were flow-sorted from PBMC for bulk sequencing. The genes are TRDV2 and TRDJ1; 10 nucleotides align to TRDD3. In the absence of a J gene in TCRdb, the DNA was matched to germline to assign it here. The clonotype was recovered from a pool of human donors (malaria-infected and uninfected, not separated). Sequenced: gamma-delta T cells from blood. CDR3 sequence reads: CACDTVSLTGGFRTTDRLIF. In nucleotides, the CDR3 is TGTGCCTGTGACACTGTCTCGCTTACTGGGGGATTCCGGACCACCGATAGACTCATCTTT.